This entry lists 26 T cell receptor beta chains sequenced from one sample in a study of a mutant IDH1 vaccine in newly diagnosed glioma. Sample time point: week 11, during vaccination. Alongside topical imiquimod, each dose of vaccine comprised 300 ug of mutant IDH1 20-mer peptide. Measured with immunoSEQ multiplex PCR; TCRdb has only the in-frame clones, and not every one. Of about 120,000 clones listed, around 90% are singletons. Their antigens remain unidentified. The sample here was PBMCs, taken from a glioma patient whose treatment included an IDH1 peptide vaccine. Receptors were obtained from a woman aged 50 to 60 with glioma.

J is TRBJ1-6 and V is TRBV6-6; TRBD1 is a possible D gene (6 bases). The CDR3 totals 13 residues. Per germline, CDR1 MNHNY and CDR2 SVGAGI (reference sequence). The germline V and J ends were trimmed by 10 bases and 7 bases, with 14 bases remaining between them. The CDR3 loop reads CATEGGRNSPLHF. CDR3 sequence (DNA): TGTGCCACTGAAGGGGGTCGGAATTCACCCCTCCACTTT.

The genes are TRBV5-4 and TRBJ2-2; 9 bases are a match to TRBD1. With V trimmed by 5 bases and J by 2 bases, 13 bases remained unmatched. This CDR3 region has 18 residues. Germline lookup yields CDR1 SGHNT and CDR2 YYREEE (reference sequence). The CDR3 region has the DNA TGTGCCAGCAGACCCGACCTCGGGACAGGGAGAAACACCGGGGAGCTGTTTTTT. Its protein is CASRPDLGTGRNTGELFF. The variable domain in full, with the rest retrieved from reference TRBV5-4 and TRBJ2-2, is ETGVTQSPTHLIKTRGQQVTLRCSSQSGHNTVSWYQQALGQGPQFIFQYYREEENGRGNFPPRFSGLQFPNYSSELNVNALELDDSALYLCASRPDLGTGRNTGELFFGEGSRLTVL.

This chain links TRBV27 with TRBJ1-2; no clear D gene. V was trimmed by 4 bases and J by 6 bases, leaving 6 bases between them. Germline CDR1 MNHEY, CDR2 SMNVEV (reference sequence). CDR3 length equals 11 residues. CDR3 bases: TGTGCCAGCAGTTCGGAGAATGGCTACACCTTC. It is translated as CASSSENGYTF.

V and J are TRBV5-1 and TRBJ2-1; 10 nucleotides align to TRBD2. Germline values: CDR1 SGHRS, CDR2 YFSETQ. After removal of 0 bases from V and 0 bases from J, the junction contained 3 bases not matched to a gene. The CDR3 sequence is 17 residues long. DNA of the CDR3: TGCGCCAGCAGCTTGGTGTCTAGCGGGAGCTCCTACAATGAGCAGTTCTTC. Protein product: CASSLVSSGSSYNEQFF. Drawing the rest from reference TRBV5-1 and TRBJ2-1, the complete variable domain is KAGVTQTPRYLIKTRGQQVTLSCSPISGHRSVSWYQQTPGQGLQFLFEYFSETQRNKGNFPGRFSGRQFSNSRSEMNVSTLELGDSALYLCASSLVSSGSSYNEQFFGPGTRLTVL.

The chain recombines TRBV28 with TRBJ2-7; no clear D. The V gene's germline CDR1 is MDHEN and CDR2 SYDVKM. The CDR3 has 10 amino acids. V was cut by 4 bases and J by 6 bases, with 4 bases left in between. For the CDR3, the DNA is TGTGCCAGCAGTTCCGGCGAGCAGTACTTC. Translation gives CASSSGEQYF.

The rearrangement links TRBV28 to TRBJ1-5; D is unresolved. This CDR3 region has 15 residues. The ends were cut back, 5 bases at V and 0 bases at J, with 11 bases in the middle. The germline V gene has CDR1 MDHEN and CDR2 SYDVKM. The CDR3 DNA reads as TGTGCCAGCAGTCCTCAACAGAATAGCAATCAGCCCCAGCATTTT. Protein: CASSPQQNSNQPQHF. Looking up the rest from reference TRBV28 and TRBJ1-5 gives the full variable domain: DVKVTQSSRYLVKRTGEKVFLECVQDMDHENMFWYRQDPGLGLRLIYFSYDVKMKEKGDIPEGYSVSREKKERFSLILESASTNQTSMYLCASSPQQNSNQPQHFGDGTRLSIL.

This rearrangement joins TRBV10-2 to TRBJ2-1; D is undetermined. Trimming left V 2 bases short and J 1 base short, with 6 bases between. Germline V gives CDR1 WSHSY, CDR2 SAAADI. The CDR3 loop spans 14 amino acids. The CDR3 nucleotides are TGCGCCAGCAGTGAGGTCGGTTCCTACAATGAGCAGTTCTTC. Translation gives CASSEVGSYNEQFF.

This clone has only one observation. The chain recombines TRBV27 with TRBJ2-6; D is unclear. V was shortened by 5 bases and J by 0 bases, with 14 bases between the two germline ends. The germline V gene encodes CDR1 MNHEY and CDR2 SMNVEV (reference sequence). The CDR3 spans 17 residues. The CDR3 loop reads CASSPGRISSGANVLTF. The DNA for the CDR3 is TGTGCCAGCAGTCCCGGACGGATTAGCTCTGGGGCCAACGTCCTGACTTTC.

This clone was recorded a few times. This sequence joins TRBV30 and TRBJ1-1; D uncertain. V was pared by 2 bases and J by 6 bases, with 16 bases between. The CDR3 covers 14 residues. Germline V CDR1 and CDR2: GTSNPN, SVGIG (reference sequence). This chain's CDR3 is CAWSPLGYSSEAFF. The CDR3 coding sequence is TGTGCCTGGAGTCCCTTGGGTTATAGTTCTGAAGCTTTCTTT.

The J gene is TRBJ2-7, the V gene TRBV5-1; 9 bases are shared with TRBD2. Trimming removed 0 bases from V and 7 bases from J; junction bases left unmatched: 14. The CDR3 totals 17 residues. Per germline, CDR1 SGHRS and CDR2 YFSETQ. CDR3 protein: CASSLGGGLANSAEQYF. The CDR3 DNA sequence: TGCGCCAGCAGCTTGGGAGGGGGACTAGCTAATTCTGCGGAGCAGTACTTC.

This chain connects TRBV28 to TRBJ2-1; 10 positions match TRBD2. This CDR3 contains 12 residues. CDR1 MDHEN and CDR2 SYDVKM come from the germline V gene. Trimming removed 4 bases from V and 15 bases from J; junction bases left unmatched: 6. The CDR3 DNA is TGTGCCAGCAGTTCTAGCGGGAGATTCTTGTTCTTC. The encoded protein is CASSSSGRFLFF.

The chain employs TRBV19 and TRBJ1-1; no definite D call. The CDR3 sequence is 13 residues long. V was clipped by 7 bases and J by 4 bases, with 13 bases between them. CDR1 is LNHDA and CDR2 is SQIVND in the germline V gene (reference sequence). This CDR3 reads CASTRSWGTEAFF. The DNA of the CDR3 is TGTGCCAGTACTCGTTCGTGGGGCACTGAAGCTTTCTTT.

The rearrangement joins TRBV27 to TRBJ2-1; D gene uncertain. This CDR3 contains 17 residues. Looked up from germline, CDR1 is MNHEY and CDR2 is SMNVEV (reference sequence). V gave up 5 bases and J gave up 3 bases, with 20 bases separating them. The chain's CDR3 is CASSLYPGVGDYNEQFF. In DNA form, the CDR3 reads TGTGCCAGCAGTCTTTACCCAGGAGTTGGGGACTACAATGAGCAGTTCTTC.

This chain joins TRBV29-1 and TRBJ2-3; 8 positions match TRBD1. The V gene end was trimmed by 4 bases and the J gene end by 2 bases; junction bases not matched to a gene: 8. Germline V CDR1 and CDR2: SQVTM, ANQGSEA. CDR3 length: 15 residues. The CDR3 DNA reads TGCAGCGTTGGTGTTGGACAGGGTTCCACAGATACGCAGTATTTT. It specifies CSVGVGQGSTDTQYF.

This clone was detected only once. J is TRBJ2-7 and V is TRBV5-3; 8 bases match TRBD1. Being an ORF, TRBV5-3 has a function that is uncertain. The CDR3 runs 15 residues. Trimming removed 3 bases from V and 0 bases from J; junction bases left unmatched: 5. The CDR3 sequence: CARSSRQGSSYEQYF. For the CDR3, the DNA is TGTGCCAGAAGCTCTCGACAGGGGAGCTCCTACGAGCAGTACTTC.

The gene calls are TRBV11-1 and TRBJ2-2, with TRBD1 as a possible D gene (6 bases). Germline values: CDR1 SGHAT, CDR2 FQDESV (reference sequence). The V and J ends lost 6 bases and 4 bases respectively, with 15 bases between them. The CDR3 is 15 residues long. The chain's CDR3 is CASSPLGGFTGELFF. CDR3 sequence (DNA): TGTGCCAGCAGTCCCTTAGGGGGATTCACCGGGGAGCTGTTTTTT.

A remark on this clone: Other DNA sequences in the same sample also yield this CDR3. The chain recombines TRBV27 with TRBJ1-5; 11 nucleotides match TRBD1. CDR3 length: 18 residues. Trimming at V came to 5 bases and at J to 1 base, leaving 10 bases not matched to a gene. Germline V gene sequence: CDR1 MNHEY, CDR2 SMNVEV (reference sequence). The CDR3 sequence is CASSPYGTGGRSNQPQHF. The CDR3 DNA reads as TGTGCCAGCAGTCCGTACGGGACAGGGGGTAGAAGCAATCAGCCCCAGCATTTT.

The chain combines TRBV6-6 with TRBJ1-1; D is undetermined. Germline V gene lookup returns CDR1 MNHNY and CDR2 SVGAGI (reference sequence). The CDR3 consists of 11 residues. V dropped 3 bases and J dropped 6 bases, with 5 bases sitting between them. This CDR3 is CASSYRSEAFF. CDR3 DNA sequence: TGTGCCAGCAGTTATCGATCTGAAGCTTTCTTT.

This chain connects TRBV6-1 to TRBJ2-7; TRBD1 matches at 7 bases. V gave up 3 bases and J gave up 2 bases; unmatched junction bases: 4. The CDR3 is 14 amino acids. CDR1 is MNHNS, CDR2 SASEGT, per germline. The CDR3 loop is CASSDGTDTYEQYF. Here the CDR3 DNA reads TGTGCCAGCAGTGATGGGACAGACACCTACGAGCAGTACTTC.

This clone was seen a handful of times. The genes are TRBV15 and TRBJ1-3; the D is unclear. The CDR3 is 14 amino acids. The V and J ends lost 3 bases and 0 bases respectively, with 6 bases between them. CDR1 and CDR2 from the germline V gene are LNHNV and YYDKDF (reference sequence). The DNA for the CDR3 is TGTGCCACCAGCAGCGGTCTCTCTGGAAACACCATATATTTT. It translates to CATSSGLSGNTIYF.

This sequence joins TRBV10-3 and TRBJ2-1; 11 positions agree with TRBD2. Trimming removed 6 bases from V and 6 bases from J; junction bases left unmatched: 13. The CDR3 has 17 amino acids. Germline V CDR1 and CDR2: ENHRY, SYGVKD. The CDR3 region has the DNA TGTGCCATCAGCGGGGGCCACGGGACTAGCGGATTCAATGAGCAGTTCTTC. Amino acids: CAISGGHGTSGFNEQFF.

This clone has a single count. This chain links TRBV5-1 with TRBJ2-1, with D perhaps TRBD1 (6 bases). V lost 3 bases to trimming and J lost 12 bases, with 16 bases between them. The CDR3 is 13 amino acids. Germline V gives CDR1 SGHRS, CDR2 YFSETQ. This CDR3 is CASSWDTSIGQFF. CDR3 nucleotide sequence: TGCGCCAGCAGCTGGGACACCTCGATCGGGCAGTTCTTC.

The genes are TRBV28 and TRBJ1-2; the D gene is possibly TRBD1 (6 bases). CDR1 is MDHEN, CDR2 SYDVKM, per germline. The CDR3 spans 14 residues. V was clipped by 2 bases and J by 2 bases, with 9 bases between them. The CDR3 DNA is TGTGCCAGCAGTTTAAGGGGGGCGAACTATGGCTACACCTTC. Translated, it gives CASSLRGANYGYTF.

The CDR3 DNA sequence: TGCGCCAGCAGCTCACTAAGACCTAGCGGGAGGGCCGGGGAGCTGTTTTTT. Its translation: CASSSLRPSGRAGELFF. V gene TRBV4-1 combines with J gene TRBJ2-2; 12 nucleotides match TRBD2. Trimming at V came to 5 bases and at J to 6 bases, leaving 10 bases not matched to a gene. The CDR3 is made up of 17 amino acids. Germline V lookup: CDR1 MGHRA, CDR2 YSYEKL.

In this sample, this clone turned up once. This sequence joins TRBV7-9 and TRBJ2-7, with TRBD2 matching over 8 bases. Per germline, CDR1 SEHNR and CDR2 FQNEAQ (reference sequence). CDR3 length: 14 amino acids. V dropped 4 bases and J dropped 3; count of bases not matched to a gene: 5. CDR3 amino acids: CASSSPGGLYEQYF. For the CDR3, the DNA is TGTGCCAGCAGCTCCCCGGGGGGGCTCTACGAGCAGTACTTC.

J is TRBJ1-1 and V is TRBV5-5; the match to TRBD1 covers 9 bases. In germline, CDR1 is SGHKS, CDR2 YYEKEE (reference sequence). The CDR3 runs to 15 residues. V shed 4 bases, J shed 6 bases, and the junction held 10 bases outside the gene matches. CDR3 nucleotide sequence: TGTGCCAGCAGCCCGGACAGGGGCGCAAGGGCTGAAGCTTTCTTT. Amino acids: CASSPDRGARAEAFF.